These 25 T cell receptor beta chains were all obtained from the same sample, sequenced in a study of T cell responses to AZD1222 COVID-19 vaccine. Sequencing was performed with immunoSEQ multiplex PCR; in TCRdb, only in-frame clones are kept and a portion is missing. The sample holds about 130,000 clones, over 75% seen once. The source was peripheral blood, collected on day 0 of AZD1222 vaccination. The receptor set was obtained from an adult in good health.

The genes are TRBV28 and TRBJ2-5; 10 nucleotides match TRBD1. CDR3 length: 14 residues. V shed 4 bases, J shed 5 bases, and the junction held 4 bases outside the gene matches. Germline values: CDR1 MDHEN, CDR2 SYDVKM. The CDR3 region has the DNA TGTGCCAGCAGTTCCGGGACAGGGGTGGAGACCCAGTACTTC. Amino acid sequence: CASSSGTGVETQYF.

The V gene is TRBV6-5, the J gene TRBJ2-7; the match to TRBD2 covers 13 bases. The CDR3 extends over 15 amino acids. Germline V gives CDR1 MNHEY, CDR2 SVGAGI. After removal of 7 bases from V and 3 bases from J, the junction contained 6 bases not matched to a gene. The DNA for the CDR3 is TGTGCCAGCACCGAACGACTAGCGGGGGGCTACGAGCAGTACTTC. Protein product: CASTERLAGGYEQYF.

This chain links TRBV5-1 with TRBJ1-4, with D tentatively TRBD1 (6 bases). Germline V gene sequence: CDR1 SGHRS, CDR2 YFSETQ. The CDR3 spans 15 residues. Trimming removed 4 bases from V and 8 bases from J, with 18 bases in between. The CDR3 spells CASSPREGQGEKLFF. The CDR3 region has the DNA TGCGCCAGCAGCCCCCGGGAGGGGCAGGGGGAAAAACTGTTTTTT.

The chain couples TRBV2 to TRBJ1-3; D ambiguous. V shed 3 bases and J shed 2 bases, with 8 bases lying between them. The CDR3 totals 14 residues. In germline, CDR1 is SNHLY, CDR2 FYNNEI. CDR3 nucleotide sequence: TGTGCCAGCAGTGATAGAGTTACTGGAAACACCATATATTTT. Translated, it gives CASSDRVTGNTIYF.

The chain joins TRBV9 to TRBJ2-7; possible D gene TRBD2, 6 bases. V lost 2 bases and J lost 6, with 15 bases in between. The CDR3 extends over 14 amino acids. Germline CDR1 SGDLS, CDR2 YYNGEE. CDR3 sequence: CASSVFGVEGEQYF. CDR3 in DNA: TGTGCCAGCAGCGTTTTCGGGGTGGAGGGCGAGCAGTACTTC.

CDR3 in DNA: TGTGCCAGCACGGCAGGGGGCGCTTCGGCTGAAGCTTTCTTT. It encodes CASTAGGASAEAFF. The chain carries TRBV27 and TRBJ1-1; 8 bases align to TRBD1. The CDR3 is 14 amino acids. V shed 7 bases, J shed 6 bases, and the junction held 10 bases outside the gene matches. Germline lookup yields CDR1 MNHEY and CDR2 SMNVEV (reference sequence).

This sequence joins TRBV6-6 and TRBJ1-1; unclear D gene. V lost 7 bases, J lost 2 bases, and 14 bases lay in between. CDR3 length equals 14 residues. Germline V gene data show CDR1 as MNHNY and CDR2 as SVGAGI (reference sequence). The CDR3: CASKAGRVNTEAFF. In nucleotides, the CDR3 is TGTGCCAGCAAGGCGGGGAGGGTTAACACTGAAGCTTTCTTT.

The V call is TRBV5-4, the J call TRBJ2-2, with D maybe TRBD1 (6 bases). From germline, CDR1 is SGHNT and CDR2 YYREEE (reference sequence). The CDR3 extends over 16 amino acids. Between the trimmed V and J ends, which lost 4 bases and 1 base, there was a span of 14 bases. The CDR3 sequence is CASSHSLQGNTGELFF. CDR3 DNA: TGTGCCAGCAGCCATTCCTTACAGGGGAACACCGGGGAGCTGTTTTTT.

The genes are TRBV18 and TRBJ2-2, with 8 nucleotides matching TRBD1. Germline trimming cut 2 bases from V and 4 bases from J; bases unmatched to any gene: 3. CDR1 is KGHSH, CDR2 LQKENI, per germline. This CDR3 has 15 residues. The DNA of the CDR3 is TGTGCCAGCTCACCAAAGACAGGGGCCACCGGGGAGCTGTTTTTT. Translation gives CASSPKTGATGELFF.

CDR3 region: CASSESWTVSGYTF. CDR3 DNA sequence: TGCGCCAGCAGTGAGTCGTGGACAGTAAGTGGCTACACCTTC. The chain is built from TRBV10-2 and TRBJ1-2, with D tentatively TRBD1 (6 bases). The CDR3 has 14 residues. CDR1 and CDR2 from the germline V gene are WSHSY and SAAADI. V was pared by 0 bases and J by 7 bases, with 12 bases between.

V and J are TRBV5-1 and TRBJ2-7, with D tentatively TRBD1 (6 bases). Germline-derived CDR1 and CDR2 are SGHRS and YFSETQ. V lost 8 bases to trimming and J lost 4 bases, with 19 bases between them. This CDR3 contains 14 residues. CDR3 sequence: CASSDPGTTYEQYF. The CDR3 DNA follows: TGCGCCAGTTCAGACCCCGGGACAACGTACGAGCAGTACTTC.

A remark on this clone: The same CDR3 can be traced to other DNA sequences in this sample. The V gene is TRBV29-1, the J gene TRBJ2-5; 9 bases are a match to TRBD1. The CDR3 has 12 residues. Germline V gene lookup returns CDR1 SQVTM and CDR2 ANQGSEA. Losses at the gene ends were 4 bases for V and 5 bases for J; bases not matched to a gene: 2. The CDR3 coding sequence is TGCAGCGTTGGACAGGGGGGGGAGACCCAGTACTTC. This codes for CSVGQGGETQYF.

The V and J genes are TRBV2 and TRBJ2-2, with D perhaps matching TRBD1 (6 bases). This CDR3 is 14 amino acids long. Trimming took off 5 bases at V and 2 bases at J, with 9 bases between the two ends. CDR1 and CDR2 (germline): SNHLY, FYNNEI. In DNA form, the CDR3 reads TGTGCCAGCAGTCTAGGGGGAAACACCGGGGAGCTGTTTTTT. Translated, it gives CASSLGGNTGELFF.

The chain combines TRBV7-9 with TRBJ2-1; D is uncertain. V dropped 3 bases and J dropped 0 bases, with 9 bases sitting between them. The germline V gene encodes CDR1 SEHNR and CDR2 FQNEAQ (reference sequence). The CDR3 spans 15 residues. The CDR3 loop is CASSLSESSYNEQFF. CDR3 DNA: TGTGCCAGCAGCTTGTCCGAGAGCTCCTACAATGAGCAGTTCTTC.

The CDR3 here is CASSVGGQINEQFF. Written as DNA, the CDR3 is TGTGCCAGCAGTGTGGGAGGGCAGATCAATGAGCAGTTCTTC. The chain employs TRBV2 and TRBJ2-1; 7 positions match TRBD2. Germline CDR1 SNHLY, CDR2 FYNNEI. The CDR3 spans 14 residues. J gave up 6 bases and V 4 bases, and 6 bases lay outside the gene matches.

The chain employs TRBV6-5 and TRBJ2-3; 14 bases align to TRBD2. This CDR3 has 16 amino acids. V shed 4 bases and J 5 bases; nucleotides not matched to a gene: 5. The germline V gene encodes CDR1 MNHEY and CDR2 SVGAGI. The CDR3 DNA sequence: TGTGCCAGCAGTTCGGGACTAGCGGGAGCGAGAGATACGCAGTATTTT. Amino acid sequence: CASSSGLAGARDTQYF.

The CDR3 reads CASSLEASGRGNIQYF. The CDR3 nucleotides are TGTGCCAGCAGCTTAGAGGCTAGCGGGAGAGGGAACATTCAGTACTTC. The rearrangement joins TRBV7-2 to TRBJ2-4; 10 bases map to TRBD2. Trimming removed 1 base from V and 7 bases from J; junction bases left unmatched: 7. The CDR3 length is 16 residues. The germline CDR1 and CDR2 sequences are SGHTA and FQGNSA.

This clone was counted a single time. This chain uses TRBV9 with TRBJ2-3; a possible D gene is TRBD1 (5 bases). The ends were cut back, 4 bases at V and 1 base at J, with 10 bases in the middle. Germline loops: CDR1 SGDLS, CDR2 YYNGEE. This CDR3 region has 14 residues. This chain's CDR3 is CASSSTRGTDTQYF. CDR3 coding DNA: TGTGCCAGCAGCTCCACCAGGGGCACAGATACGCAGTATTTT.

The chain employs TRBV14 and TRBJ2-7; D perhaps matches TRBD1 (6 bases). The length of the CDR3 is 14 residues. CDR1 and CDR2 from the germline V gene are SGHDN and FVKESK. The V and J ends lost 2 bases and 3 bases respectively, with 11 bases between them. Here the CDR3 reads CASSQRVRGYEQYF. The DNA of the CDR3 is TGTGCCAGCAGCCAACGGGTCAGGGGCTACGAGCAGTACTTC. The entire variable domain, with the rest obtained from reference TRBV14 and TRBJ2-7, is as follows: EAGVTQFPSHSVIEKGQTVTLRCDPISGHDNLYWYRRVMGKEIKFLLHFVKESKQDESGMPNNRFLAERTGGTYSTLKVQPAELEDSGVYFCASSQRVRGYEQYFGPGTRLTVT.

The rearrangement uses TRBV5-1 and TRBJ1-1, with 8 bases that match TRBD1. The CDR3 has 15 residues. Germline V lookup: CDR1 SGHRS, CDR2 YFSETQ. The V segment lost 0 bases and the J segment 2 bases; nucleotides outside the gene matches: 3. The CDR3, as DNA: TGCGCCAGCAGCTTGGAGGGACAGGTAAACACTGAAGCTTTCTTT. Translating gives CASSLEGQVNTEAFF.

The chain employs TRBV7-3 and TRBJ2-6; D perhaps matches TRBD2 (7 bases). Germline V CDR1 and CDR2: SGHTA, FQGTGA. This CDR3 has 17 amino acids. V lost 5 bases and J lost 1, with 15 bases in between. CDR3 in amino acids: CASSPTGGQSGANVLTF. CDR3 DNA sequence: TGTGCCAGCAGCCCCACGGGGGGCCAGTCTGGGGCCAACGTCCTGACTTTC.

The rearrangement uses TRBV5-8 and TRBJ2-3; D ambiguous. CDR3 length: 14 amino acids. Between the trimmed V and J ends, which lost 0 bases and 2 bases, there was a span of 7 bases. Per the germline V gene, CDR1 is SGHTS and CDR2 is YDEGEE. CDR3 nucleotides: TGTGCCAGCAGCTTGGTGCAGACCACAGATACGCAGTATTTT. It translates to CASSLVQTTDTQYF.

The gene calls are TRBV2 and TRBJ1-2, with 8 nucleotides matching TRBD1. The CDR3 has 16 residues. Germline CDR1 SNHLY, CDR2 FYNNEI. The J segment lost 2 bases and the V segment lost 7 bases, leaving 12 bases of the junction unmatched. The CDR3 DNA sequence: TGTGCCAGCAATAAGGCCGGGACAGGAGAAAACTATGGCTACACCTTC. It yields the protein CASNKAGTGENYGYTF.

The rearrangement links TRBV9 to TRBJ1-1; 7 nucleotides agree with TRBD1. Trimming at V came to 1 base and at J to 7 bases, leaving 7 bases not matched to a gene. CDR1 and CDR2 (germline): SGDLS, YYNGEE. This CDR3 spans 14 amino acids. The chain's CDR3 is CASSVLQGLDEAFF. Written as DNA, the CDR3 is TGTGCCAGCAGCGTACTACAGGGGTTGGATGAAGCTTTCTTT.

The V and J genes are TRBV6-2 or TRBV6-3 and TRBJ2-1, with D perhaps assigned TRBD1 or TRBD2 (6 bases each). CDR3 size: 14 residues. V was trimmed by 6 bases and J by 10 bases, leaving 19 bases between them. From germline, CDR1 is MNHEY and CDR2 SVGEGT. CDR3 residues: CASSPLTGAGEQFF. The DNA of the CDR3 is TGTGCCAGCAGCCCCCTGACGGGGGCTGGGGAGCAGTTCTTC.